These 4 T cell receptor beta chains were all obtained from the same sample, sequenced in a study of blood T cells in healthy people across ages. Next came a second PCR, run for about 7 to 12 cycles, which used a sample-barcoded 5' primer along with a J-beta primer mix. TCRdb re-derived calls from the 5' RACE reads in MiXCR, one entry per CDR3 protein. The sample lists roughly 680,000 distinct CDR3 sequences, approximately 50% occurring once. The sample was blood. These receptors all stem from a woman aged 55-70 years in good health.

This chain joins TRBV7-9 and TRBJ1-4; D is ambiguous. This CDR3 has 14 amino acids. Germline loops: CDR1 SEHNR, CDR2 FQNEAQ (reference sequence). The germline V and J ends were trimmed by 3 bases and 6 bases, with 11 bases remaining between them. CDR3: CASSFTIVDEKLFF. The CDR3 region has the DNA TGTGCCAGCAGCTTTACGATCGTCGATGAAAAACTGTTTTTT.

V usage is TRBV7-2 and J usage is TRBJ2-1; the D gene is possibly TRBD1 (6 bases). Between the trimmed V and J ends, which lost 0 bases and 1 base, there was a span of 10 bases. Germline lookup yields CDR1 SGHTA and CDR2 FQGNSA. This CDR3 spans 16 amino acids. CDR3 DNA sequence: TGTGCCAGCAGCTTAGCGCTGGGGGCTTCCTACAATGAGCAGTTCTTC. Amino acid sequence: CASSLALGASYNEQFF. The whole variable domain, remainder taken from reference TRBV7-2 and TRBJ2-1, is GAGVSQSPSNKVTEKGKDVELRCDPISGHTALYWYRQSLGQGLEFLIYFQGNSAPDKSGLPSDRFSAERTGGSVSTLTIQRTQQEDSAVYLCASSLALGASYNEQFFGPGTRLTVL.

V is TRBV9 and J is TRBJ2-5; D is perhaps TRBD2 (7 bases). The CDR3 consists of 16 residues. Germline V lookup: CDR1 SGDLS, CDR2 YYNGEE. Trimming took 3 bases from V and 5 from J, leaving 20 bases between them. CDR3 sequence reads: CASSESGGRTGETQYF. The CDR3 nucleotides read TGTGCCAGCAGCGAGTCCGGGGGGCGTACGGGTGAGACCCAGTACTTC.

The chain is built from TRBV6-5 and TRBJ2-1, with D perhaps matching TRBD1 or TRBD2 (5 bases each). Germline CDR1 is MNHEY and CDR2 is SVGAGI. Trimming took off 6 bases at V and 7 bases at J, with 22 bases between the two ends. This CDR3 region has 16 residues. CDR3 amino acids: CASRPTGPRRANEQFF. CDR3 bases: TGTGCCAGCAGACCCACGGGGCCGAGAAGGGCTAATGAGCAGTTCTTC.